This T cell receptor beta chain was obtained from a study of blood T cell repertoires in COVID-19. Study-wide context: T cells, B-cell-depleted T cells, or PBMCs supplied cDNA or gDNA.

TCRdb keeps only in-frame clones here, not all; method: immunoSEQ multiplex PCR. The sample yields 8,000 or so clones, 73% seen once. Unmatched junction bases numbered 4, after V lost 6 bases and J lost 5 bases. The CDR3 has 14 residues. Germline assignment: CDR1 MDHEN and CDR2 SYDVKM. The sample consisted of peripheral blood. This chain uses TRBV28 with TRBJ2-7; TRBD2 aligns across 13 bases. The TCR comes from a human donor in a cohort sampled during active COVID-19. CDR3 coding DNA: TGTGCCAGCAGCCGGACTAGCGGGAGTAACGAGCAGTACTTC. Its protein product is CASSRTSGSNEQYF.